Shown below are 18 T cell receptor beta chains from a single sample sequenced in a study of blood T cell repertoires in COVID-19. TCRdb's table, derived via immunoSEQ multiplex PCR, lists solely in-frame clones and lacks some. The sample records 150,000 to 200,000 clones, over 75% being singletons. The specimen was PBMCs or T cells enriched from blood (not recorded which). The receptors were gathered from a man between 40 and 49 years old who had recovered from COVID-19.

V is TRBV12-3 or TRBV12-4 and J is TRBJ2-1, with TRBD1 matching over 7 bases. V shed 3 bases, J shed 8 bases, and the junction held 4 bases outside the gene matches. CDR3 length: 13 amino acids. This chain's CDR3 is CASSFYGQDEQFF. The CDR3 DNA follows: TGTGCCAGCAGTTTCTACGGACAGGATGAGCAGTTCTTC.

The V call is TRBV6-5, the J call TRBJ1-5; no reliable D call. Trimming removed 6 bases at V and 0 bases at J, with 12 bases between. The germline V gene encodes CDR1 MNHEY and CDR2 SVGAGI. There are 15 residues in the CDR3. In DNA form, the CDR3 reads TGTGCCAGCAGCTACGACGGCGGTAGCAATCAGCCCCAGCATTTT. Translated: CASSYDGGSNQPQHF.

The rearrangement uses TRBV27 and TRBJ1-6; 9 bases are a match to TRBD1. V gave up 5 bases and J gave up 9 bases; unmatched junction bases: 2. Germline V gene lookup returns CDR1 MNHEY and CDR2 SMNVEV (reference sequence). The CDR3 consists of 13 residues. CDR3 DNA: TGTGCCAGCAGTCAGGACAGGGGTTCACCCCTCCACTTT. Translation gives CASSQDRGSPLHF.

The J gene is TRBJ1-2, the V gene TRBV9, with D maybe TRBD1 (6 bases). The CDR3 covers 14 residues. Looked up from germline, CDR1 is SGDLS and CDR2 is YYNGEE. V was cut by 2 bases and J by 7 bases, with 15 bases left in between. CDR3 in amino acids: CASSVLAGGLGYTF. The CDR3 DNA follows: TGTGCCAGCAGCGTTCTGGCGGGGGGGCTTGGCTACACCTTC.

The chain employs TRBV9 and TRBJ2-1, with 7 bases aligning to TRBD1. The CDR3 length is 13 residues. Looked up from germline, CDR1 is SGDLS and CDR2 is YYNGEE. J gave up 0 bases and V 7 bases, and 1 base lay outside the gene matches. In nucleotides, the CDR3 is TGTGCCAGCGGGGACAGCTCCTACAATGAGCAGTTCTTC. Its translation is CASGDSSYNEQFF.

This chain connects TRBV5-1 to TRBJ2-3; weak D call: TRBD2 (6 bases). This CDR3 has 18 residues. Trimming removed 4 bases at V and 3 bases at J, with 24 bases between. Per germline, CDR1 SGHRS and CDR2 YFSETQ. The CDR3 region is CASSPSGSMGEVTDTQYF. The DNA for the CDR3 is TGCGCCAGCAGCCCTTCGGGGAGCATGGGGGAGGTAACAGATACGCAGTATTTT. Variable domain in full (rest from reference TRBV5-1 and TRBJ2-3): KAGVTQTPRYLIKTRGQQVTLSCSPISGHRSVSWYQQTPGQGLQFLFEYFSETQRNKGNFPGRFSGRQFSNSRSEMNVSTLELGDSALYLCASSPSGSMGEVTDTQYFGPGTRLTVL.

The V gene is TRBV11-3, the J gene TRBJ2-5, with a weak D call TRBD2 (5 bases). CDR1 is SGHNT and CDR2 is YENEEA in the germline V gene. CDR3 length: 13 residues. Trimming shortened V by 2 bases and J by 5 bases, and 9 bases separated the two germline ends. For the CDR3, the DNA is TGTGCCAGCAGCTTATTCCCGGGGGAGACCCAGTACTTC. It encodes CASSLFPGETQYF.

There are many counts of this clone. This rearrangement joins TRBV10-3 to TRBJ1-1; weak D call: TRBD1 (5 bases). Germline assignment: CDR1 ENHRY and CDR2 SYGVKD. The CDR3 loop spans 14 amino acids. V lost 6 bases and J lost 1, with 12 bases in between. The DNA for the CDR3 is TGTGCCATCAGCGACTCCACAGGGAACACTGAAGCTTTCTTT. It translates to CAISDSTGNTEAFF.

The V call is TRBV27, the J call TRBJ2-1; weak D call: TRBD1 (6 bases). The CDR3 is made up of 14 amino acids. Germline CDR1 is MNHEY and CDR2 is SMNVEV (reference sequence). Trimming stripped 6 bases from V and 5 bases from J, with 14 bases between. CDR3 region: CASRWGQPHNEQFF. The CDR3 coding sequence is TGTGCCAGCAGATGGGGGCAGCCCCACAATGAGCAGTTCTTC.

The V and J genes are TRBV18 and TRBJ2-6, with TRBD1 identical over 7 bases. Looked up from germline, CDR1 is KGHSH and CDR2 is LQKENI. This CDR3 has 17 residues. The V segment lost 1 base and the J segment 0 bases; nucleotides outside the gene matches: 3. Here the CDR3 DNA reads TGTGCCAGCTCACCACGGGACAGACCCTCTGGGGCCAACGTCCTGACTTTC. Amino acids: CASSPRDRPSGANVLTF.

This chain links TRBV6-5 with TRBJ2-7; weak D call: TRBD1 (5 bases). V was cut by 7 bases and J by 2 bases, with 12 bases left in between. There are 13 residues in the CDR3. The germline CDR1 and CDR2 sequences are MNHEY and SVGAGI. The DNA of the CDR3 is TGTGCCAGCATACTCTCGGACACCTACGAGCAGTACTTC. Residues: CASILSDTYEQYF.

V and J are TRBV11-2 and TRBJ2-5; TRBD2 aligns across 7 bases. The V gene's germline CDR1 is SGHAT and CDR2 FQNNGV. The CDR3 covers 13 residues. V lost 3 bases, J lost 3 bases, and 1 base stayed unmatched. The CDR3 region has the DNA TGTGCCAGCAGCTTCGGGACTAAAGAGACCCAGTACTTC. This gives the protein CASSFGTKETQYF.

V gene TRBV19 combines with J gene TRBJ2-1, with D perhaps matching TRBD1 (5 bases). This CDR3 is 17 amino acids long. Germline loops: CDR1 LNHDA, CDR2 SQIVND (reference sequence). V was clipped by 3 bases and J by 1 base, with 16 bases between them. The CDR3 reads CASSISGMDTSYNEQFF. CDR3 DNA sequence: TGTGCCAGTAGTATTTCCGGCATGGACACGTCCTACAATGAGCAGTTCTTC.

This clone has only one observation. The V gene is TRBV6-5, the J gene TRBJ2-5, with TRBD2 matching over 8 bases. V gave up 3 bases and J gave up 4 bases; unmatched junction bases: 4. Germline-derived CDR1 and CDR2 are MNHEY and SVGAGI. This CDR3 has 14 amino acids. CDR3: CASSYRGGAETQYF. The CDR3 coding sequence is TGTGCCAGCAGTTATCGGGGGGGAGCAGAGACCCAGTACTTC.

This clone was detected only once. The chain is built from TRBV29-1 and TRBJ1-1; 7 bases line up with TRBD1. V lost 3 bases and J lost 4; bases outside the gene matches: 14. The CDR3 sequence is 16 residues long. Germline values: CDR1 SQVTM, CDR2 ANQGSEA. The CDR3 is CSVELLAGGSVTEAFF. CDR3 nucleotide sequence: TGCAGCGTTGAGTTGTTGGCAGGGGGGTCGGTCACTGAAGCTTTCTTT.

The gene calls are TRBV4-1 and TRBJ1-5; D gene uncertain. V lost 0 bases and J lost 0, with 9 bases in between. The CDR3 runs to 16 residues. Germline assignment: CDR1 MGHRA and CDR2 YSYEKL. The CDR3 DNA reads TGCGCCAGCAGCCAAGACAGTAGCTATAGCAATCAGCCCCAGCATTTT. Translating gives CASSQDSSYSNQPQHF.

This rearrangement joins TRBV5-1 to TRBJ2-3, with unresolved D. V dropped 4 bases and J dropped 4 bases, with 13 bases sitting between them. The germline CDR1 and CDR2 sequences are SGHRS and YFSETQ. The CDR3 length is 14 residues. CDR3 sequence: CASSPSGYPDTQYF. The CDR3 DNA follows: TGCGCCAGCAGCCCCTCCGGGTACCCAGATACGCAGTATTTT. Full variable domain (remainder filled in from reference TRBV5-1 and TRBJ2-3): KAGVTQTPRYLIKTRGQQVTLSCSPISGHRSVSWYQQTPGQGLQFLFEYFSETQRNKGNFPGRFSGRQFSNSRSEMNVSTLELGDSALYLCASSPSGYPDTQYFGPGTRLTVL.

The chain links TRBV20-1 to TRBJ1-5, with a tentative D call TRBD1 (5 bases). V lost 3 bases and J 1 base, leaving 10 bases between the germline ends. The V gene's germline CDR1 is DFQATT and CDR2 SNEGSKA (reference sequence). This CDR3 is built from 14 residues. CDR3 protein: CSASSGDSNQPQHF. The CDR3 nucleotides read TGCAGTGCTAGTTCGGGGGACAGCAATCAGCCCCAGCATTTT.